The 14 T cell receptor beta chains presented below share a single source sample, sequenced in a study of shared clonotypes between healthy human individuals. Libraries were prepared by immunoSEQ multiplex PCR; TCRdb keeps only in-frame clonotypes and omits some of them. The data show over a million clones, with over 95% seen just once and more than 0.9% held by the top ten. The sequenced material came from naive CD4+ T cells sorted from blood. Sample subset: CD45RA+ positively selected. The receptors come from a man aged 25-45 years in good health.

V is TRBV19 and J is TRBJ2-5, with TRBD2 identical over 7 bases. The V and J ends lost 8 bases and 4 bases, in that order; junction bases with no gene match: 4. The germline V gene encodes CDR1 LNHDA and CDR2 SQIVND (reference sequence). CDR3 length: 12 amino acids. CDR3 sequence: CASGRGGETQYF. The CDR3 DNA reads TGTGCCAGTGGCCGCGGGGGAGAGACCCAGTACTTC.

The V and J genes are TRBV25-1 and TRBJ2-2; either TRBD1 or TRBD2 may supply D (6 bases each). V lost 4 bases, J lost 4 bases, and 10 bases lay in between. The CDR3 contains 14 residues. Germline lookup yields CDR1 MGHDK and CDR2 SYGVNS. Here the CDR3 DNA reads TGTGCCAGCAGTGTATCGGGGGCCACCGGGGAGCTGTTTTTT. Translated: CASSVSGATGELFF.

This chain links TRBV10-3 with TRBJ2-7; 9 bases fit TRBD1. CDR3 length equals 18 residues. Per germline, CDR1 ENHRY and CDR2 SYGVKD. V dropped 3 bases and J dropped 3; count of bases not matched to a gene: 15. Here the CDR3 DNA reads TGTGCCATCAGTGACTCAGCGGGCGGGGACAGGGACGGCTACGAGCAGTACTTC. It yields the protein CAISDSAGGDRDGYEQYF.

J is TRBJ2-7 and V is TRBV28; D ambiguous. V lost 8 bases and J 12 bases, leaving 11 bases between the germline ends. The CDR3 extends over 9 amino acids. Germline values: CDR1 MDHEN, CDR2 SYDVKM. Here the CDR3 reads CASGDLRYF. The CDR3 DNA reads TGTGCCAGCGGGGATTTACGGTACTTC.

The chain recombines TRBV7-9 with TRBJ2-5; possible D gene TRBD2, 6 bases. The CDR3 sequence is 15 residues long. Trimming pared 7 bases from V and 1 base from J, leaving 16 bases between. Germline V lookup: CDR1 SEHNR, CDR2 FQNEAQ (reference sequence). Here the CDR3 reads CASKETGVSQETQYF. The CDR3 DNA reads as TGTGCCAGCAAGGAAACGGGAGTTAGCCAAGAGACCCAGTACTTC.

The CDR3 sequence: CASSRTRGTGANVLTF. The CDR3 nucleotides are TGTGCCAGCAGCCGAACGCGGGGTACTGGGGCCAACGTCCTGACTTTC. The V gene is TRBV7-2, the J gene TRBJ2-6, with D perhaps TRBD2 (6 bases). Germline CDR1 reads SGHTA; CDR2 reads FQGNSA. Trimming took off 5 bases at V and 2 bases at J, with 13 bases between the two ends. The CDR3 has 16 residues.

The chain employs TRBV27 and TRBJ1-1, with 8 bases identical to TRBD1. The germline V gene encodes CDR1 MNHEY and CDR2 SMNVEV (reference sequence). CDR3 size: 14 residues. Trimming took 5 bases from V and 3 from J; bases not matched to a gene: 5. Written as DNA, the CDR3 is TGTGCCAGCAGTCCCCACAGGGGGGACACTGAAGCTTTCTTT. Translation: CASSPHRGDTEAFF.

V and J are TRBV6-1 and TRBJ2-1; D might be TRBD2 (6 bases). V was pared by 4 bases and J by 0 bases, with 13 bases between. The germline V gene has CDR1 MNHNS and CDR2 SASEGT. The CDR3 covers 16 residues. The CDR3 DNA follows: TGTGCCAGCAGTGTTTTCTCCGGGAGCTCCTACAATGAGCAGTTCTTC. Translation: CASSVFSGSSYNEQFF.

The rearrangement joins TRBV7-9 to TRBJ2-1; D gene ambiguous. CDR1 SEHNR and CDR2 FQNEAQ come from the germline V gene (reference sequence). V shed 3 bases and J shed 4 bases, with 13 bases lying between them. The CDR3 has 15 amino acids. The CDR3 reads CASSFLDRRYNEQFF. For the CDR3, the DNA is TGTGCCAGCAGCTTCCTAGACCGAAGATACAATGAGCAGTTCTTC.

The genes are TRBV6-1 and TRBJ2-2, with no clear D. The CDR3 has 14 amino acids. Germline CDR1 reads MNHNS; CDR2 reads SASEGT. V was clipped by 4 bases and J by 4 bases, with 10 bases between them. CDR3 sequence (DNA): TGTGCCAGCAGTGGTCCCATCCGCACCGGGGAGCTGTTTTTT. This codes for CASSGPIRTGELFF.

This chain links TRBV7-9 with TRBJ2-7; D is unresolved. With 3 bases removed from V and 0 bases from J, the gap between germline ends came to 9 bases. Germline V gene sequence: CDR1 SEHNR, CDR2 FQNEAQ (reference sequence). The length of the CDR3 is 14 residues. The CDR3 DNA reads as TGTGCCAGCAGCTTCGACACAGTCTCCTACGAGCAGTACTTC. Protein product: CASSFDTVSYEQYF.

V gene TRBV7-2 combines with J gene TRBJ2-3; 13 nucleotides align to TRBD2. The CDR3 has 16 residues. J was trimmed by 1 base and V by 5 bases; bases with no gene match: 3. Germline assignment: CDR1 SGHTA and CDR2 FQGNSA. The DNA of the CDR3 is TGTGCCAGCAGCACCACTAGCGGGGGGGGCACAGATACGCAGTATTTT. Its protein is CASSTTSGGGTDTQYF. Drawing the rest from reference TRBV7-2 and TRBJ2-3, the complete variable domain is GAGVSQSPSNKVTEKGKDVELRCDPISGHTALYWYRQSLGQGLEFLIYFQGNSAPDKSGLPSDRFSAERTGGSVSTLTIQRTQQEDSAVYLCASSTTSGGGTDTQYFGPGTRLTVL.

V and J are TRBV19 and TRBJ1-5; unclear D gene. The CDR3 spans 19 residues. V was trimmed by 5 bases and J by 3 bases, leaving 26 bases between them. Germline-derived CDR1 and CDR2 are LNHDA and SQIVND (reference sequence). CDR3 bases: TGTGCCAGTAGTCCTGAGTTGCGCGGCTCAATACGGCTCAATCAGCCCCAGCATTTT. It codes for CASSPELRGSIRLNQPQHF.

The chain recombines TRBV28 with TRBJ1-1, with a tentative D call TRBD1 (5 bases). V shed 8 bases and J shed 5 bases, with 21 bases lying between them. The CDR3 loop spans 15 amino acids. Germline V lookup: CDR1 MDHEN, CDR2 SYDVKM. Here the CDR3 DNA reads TGTGCCAGCGGACCGCCAGGTAAGGGGAGGACTGAAGCTTTCTTT. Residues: CASGPPGKGRTEAFF.